This T cell receptor (beta chain) is from a study of a mutant IDH1 vaccine in newly diagnosed glioma. Some clones are missing from TCRdb's copy, which holds only in-frame ones; the method was immunoSEQ multiplex PCR. Here the sample spans around 58,000 clones, approximately 82% being singletons. As for time point: week 5, during vaccination. All doses held 300 ug of mutant IDH1 20-mer peptide, with topical imiquimod. Comments on this clone: Its antigen is undetermined.

This CDR3 contains 15 residues. Germline loops: CDR1 SGHKS, CDR2 YYEKEE (reference sequence). Trimming took 4 bases from V and 1 from J; bases not matched to a gene: 6. The clonotype originates from a man younger than 45 with glioma. The sequencing used PBMCs, collected from a glioma patient whose treatment included an IDH1 peptide vaccine. The chain carries TRBV5-5 and TRBJ1-2, with 8 nucleotides matching TRBD1. CDR3 nucleotides: TGTGCCAGCAGCATAGACAGGGGATATAACTATGGCTACACCTTC. It yields the protein CASSIDRGYNYGYTF.